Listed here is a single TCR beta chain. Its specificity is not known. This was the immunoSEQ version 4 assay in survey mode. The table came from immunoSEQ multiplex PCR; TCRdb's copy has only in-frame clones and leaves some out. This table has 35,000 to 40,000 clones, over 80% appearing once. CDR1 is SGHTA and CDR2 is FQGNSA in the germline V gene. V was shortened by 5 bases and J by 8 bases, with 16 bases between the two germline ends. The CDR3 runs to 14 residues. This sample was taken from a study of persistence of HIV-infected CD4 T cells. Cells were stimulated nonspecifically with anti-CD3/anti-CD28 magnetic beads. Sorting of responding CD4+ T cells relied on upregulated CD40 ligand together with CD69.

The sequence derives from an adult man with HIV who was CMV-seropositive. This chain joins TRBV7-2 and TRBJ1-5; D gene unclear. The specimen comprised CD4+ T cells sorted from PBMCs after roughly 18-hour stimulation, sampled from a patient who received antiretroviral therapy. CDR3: CASSGAGSEKPQHF. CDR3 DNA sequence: TGTGCCAGCAGCGGAGCCGGGAGCGAGAAGCCCCAGCATTTT.